This T cell receptor beta chain is drawn from a study of blood T cells in healthy people across ages. This clonotype was observed a handful of times. What it binds is not known. V trimming: 4 bases; J trimming: 0 bases; junction bases outside the gene matches: 6. The germline V gene encodes CDR1 SEHNR and CDR2 FQNEAQ (reference sequence). This CDR3 spans 15 amino acids. Drawn from each donor were 7.5 to 10 milliliters of peripheral blood. General study findings and limits: TCR beta diversity was tightly associated with the proportion of naive T cells. Diversity of TCR beta per million T cells declined in a roughly linear way with age.

A second PCR, run for about 6 to 12 cycles, used a sample-barcoded 5' primer plus a J-beta primer mix. With 12 random nucleotides, a template-switch adaptor tagged each individual cDNA molecule. TCRdb re-called the 5' RACE reads with MiXCR, one entry per CDR3 protein. This sample has under 2,000,000 distinct CDR3 sequences, with 40% to 55% found just once. This clonotype was sampled from a woman aged 40 to 50 in good health. The sample comprised blood. This chain connects TRBV7-9 to TRBJ2-7; 7 nucleotides match TRBD1. CDR3 loop: CASSSRTGLSYEQYF. Written as DNA, the CDR3 is TGTGCCAGCAGCTCGCGGACAGGCCTCTCCTACGAGCAGTACTTC.